A selection of T cell receptor beta chains follows, all from one sample in a study of T cell responses to AZD1222 COVID-19 vaccine. Profiling relied on immunoSEQ multiplex PCR, and the TCRdb table lists in-frame clones only, not all of them. The table has 150,000 or so clones, around 90% seen once. Sequences were derived from peripheral blood, sampled on day 0 of AZD1222 vaccination. Receptors were obtained from an adult in good health. Both conserved end residues are part of each CDR3. D genes are given only for firm matches. Part of the rows lack a size; the others show once, few, many or a class for expanded clones.

d_call: .
clone_size: .
v_call: TRBV10-3
j_call: TRBJ1-3
cdr3_nt: TGTGCCATCAGACCCAATGCAGGGCCCGGAAACACCATATATTTT
cdr3_aa: CAIRPNAGPGNTIYF

d_call: .
clone_size: .
v_call: TRBV28
j_call: TRBJ2-1
cdr3_nt: TGTGCCAGCAGTCCGGACTATATTAAGTTCTTC
cdr3_aa: CASSPDYIKFF

d_call: TRBD1
clone_size: .
v_call: TRBV28
j_call: TRBJ1-6
cdr3_nt: TGTGCCAGCTCCTTGGGGGCCACCGACAGGGCCTTCACGGGACCCCTCCACTTT
cdr3_aa: CASSLGATDRAFTGPLHF

d_call: .
clone_size: .
v_call: TRBV28
j_call: TRBJ2-3
cdr3_nt: TGTGCCAGCAGTCGGACACCGGGATCTAGCACAGATACGCAGTATTTT
cdr3_aa: CASSRTPGSSTDTQYF

d_call: .
clone_size: .
v_call: TRBV9
j_call: TRBJ2-2
cdr3_nt: TGTGCCAGCAGCGTCGGGACCGGGGAGCTGTTTTTT
cdr3_aa: CASSVGTGELFF

d_call: TRBD1
clone_size: .
v_call: TRBV28
j_call: TRBJ1-3
cdr3_nt: TGTGCCAGCAGTTTAGGGCTCAGGGGGAGCTCTGGAAACACCATATATTTT
cdr3_aa: CASSLGLRGSSGNTIYF

d_call: .
clone_size: .
v_call: TRBV7-2
j_call: TRBJ1-5
cdr3_nt: TGTGCCAGCAGCTTTTCCGGGGTCTCAGGCAATCAGCCCCAGCATTTT
cdr3_aa: CASSFSGVSGNQPQHF

d_call: .
clone_size: .
v_call: TRBV14
j_call: TRBJ2-2
cdr3_nt: TGTGCCAGCAGCCGCCGGACCGGGGAGCTGTTTTTT
cdr3_aa: CASSRRTGELFF

d_call: .
clone_size: few
v_call: TRBV11-3
j_call: TRBJ2-1
cdr3_nt: TGTGCCAGCAGCTTTTGGCGGGACAGCTTAAATGAGCAGTTCTTC
cdr3_aa: CASSFWRDSLNEQFF

d_call: .
clone_size: .
v_call: TRBV28
j_call: TRBJ2-7
cdr3_nt: TGTGCCAGCAGTTTAGGGTACGAGCAGTACTTC
cdr3_aa: CASSLGYEQYF

d_call: .
clone_size: once
v_call: TRBV7-2
j_call: TRBJ1-1
cdr3_nt: TGTGCCAGCAGCTTAGGTATAGGGGGGACTGAAGCTTTCTTT
cdr3_aa: CASSLGIGGTEAFF

d_call: .
clone_size: .
v_call: TRBV28
j_call: TRBJ1-5
cdr3_nt: TGTGCCAGCTTACAGGTTTATAGCAATCAGCCCCAGCATTTT
cdr3_aa: CASLQVYSNQPQHF

d_call: TRBD2
clone_size: .
v_call: TRBV27
j_call: TRBJ2-1
cdr3_nt: TGTGCCAGCAGTTTCGCGGGAGAAGGGACTGAGCAGTTCTTC
cdr3_aa: CASSFAGEGTEQFF

d_call: TRBD2
clone_size: .
v_call: TRBV9
j_call: TRBJ2-1
cdr3_nt: TGTGCCAGCAGCGTAGCAGCGGGGAGAGGCAATGAGCAGTTCTTC
cdr3_aa: CASSVAAGRGNEQFF

d_call: .
clone_size: .
v_call: TRBV11-2
j_call: TRBJ2-7
cdr3_nt: TGTGCCAGCAGCTTGGAGCTCTCCTACGAGCAGTACTTC
cdr3_aa: CASSLELSYEQYF

d_call: TRBD2
clone_size: .
v_call: TRBV11-2
j_call: TRBJ2-7
cdr3_nt: TGTGCCAGCAGCCCGGGGGGGTACGAGCAGTACTTC
cdr3_aa: CASSPGGYEQYF

d_call: .
clone_size: .
v_call: TRBV7-9
j_call: TRBJ2-3
cdr3_nt: TGTGCCAGCAGCTCCTGGGTGTGGGGGGAAGATACGCAGTATTTT
cdr3_aa: CASSSWVWGEDTQYF

d_call: .
clone_size: .
v_call: TRBV7-2
j_call: TRBJ1-4
cdr3_nt: TGTGCCAGCAGCTTAGGCGCAACTAATGAAAAACTGTTTTTT
cdr3_aa: CASSLGATNEKLFF

d_call: TRBD1
clone_size: .
v_call: TRBV19
j_call: TRBJ1-5
cdr3_nt: TGTGCCAGTAGTATCGGACAGGGAGAATTGGGCAATCAGCCCCAGCATTTT
cdr3_aa: CASSIGQGELGNQPQHF

d_call: .
clone_size: few
v_call: TRBV2
j_call: TRBJ1-4
cdr3_nt: TGTGCCAGCAGTGAACAACACCGAGAACTGTTTTTT
cdr3_aa: CASSEQHRELFF

d_call: .
clone_size: few
v_call: TRBV5-6
j_call: TRBJ2-7
cdr3_nt: TGTGCCAGCAGCTTTCGTAGGGGGTCCTACGAGCAGTACTTC
cdr3_aa: CASSFRRGSYEQYF

d_call: TRBD2
clone_size: .
v_call: TRBV5-1
j_call: TRBJ2-1
cdr3_nt: TGCGCCAGCAGCCGCGTAGCGGGAGGAGGACACAATGAGCAGTTCTTC
cdr3_aa: CASSRVAGGGHNEQFF

d_call: TRBD1
clone_size: .
v_call: TRBV13
j_call: TRBJ2-2
cdr3_nt: TGTGCCAGCAGCTTGGGACAGGGGTTCGACACCGGGGAGCTGTTTTTT
cdr3_aa: CASSLGQGFDTGELFF

d_call: .
clone_size: .
v_call: TRBV16
j_call: TRBJ1-2
cdr3_nt: TGTGCCAGCAGCCAATCCAGTCTCCCGTTTAACTATGGCTACACCTTC
cdr3_aa: CASSQSSLPFNYGYTF